Following are 14 T cell receptor beta chains from one sample sequenced in a study of cytomegalovirus exposure and HLA in healthy donors. PCR was performed using 60 Vbeta and 13 Jbeta primers. The protocol was immunoSEQ multiplex PCR, while the TCRdb copy is restricted to in-frame clones and leaves out a portion. This sample has about 190,000 clones, with under 85% found just once. What was sequenced was PBMCs. Source of these receptors: a woman between 18 and 30 years old in good health and CMV-seronegative.

The chain has TRBV7-2 and TRBJ2-6, with 12 bases lining up with TRBD1. Germline trimming cut 4 bases from V and 3 bases from J; bases unmatched to any gene: 10. CDR1 and CDR2 from the germline V gene are SGHTA and FQGNSA. The CDR3 is 19 amino acids. The CDR3 coding sequence is TGTGCCAGCAGCTCATCGCCGGGACAGGGGGCAGGTGGGGCCAACGTCCTGACTTTC. Translating gives CASSSSPGQGAGGANVLTF.

V gene TRBV5-6 combines with J gene TRBJ2-2; D is ambiguous. This CDR3 is built from 16 residues. In germline, CDR1 is SGHDT, CDR2 YYEEEE. The V end was cut by 4 bases, the J end by 1 base, with 14 bases between. The CDR3 sequence: CASSPSWQMNTGELFF. In DNA, the CDR3 is TGTGCCAGCAGCCCTTCTTGGCAGATGAACACCGGGGAGCTGTTTTTT. Full variable domain (missing parts from reference TRBV5-6 and TRBJ2-2): DAGVTQSPTHLIKTRGQQVTLRCSPKSGHDTVSWYQQALGQGPQFIFQYYEEEERQRGNFPDRFSGHQFPNYSSELNVNALLLGDSALYLCASSPSWQMNTGELFFGEGSRLTVL.

The chain couples TRBV27 to TRBJ1-5; weak D call: TRBD1 (5 bases). Trimming stripped 6 bases from V and 7 bases from J, with 16 bases between. This CDR3 contains 14 residues. The V gene's germline CDR1 is MNHEY and CDR2 SMNVEV (reference sequence). CDR3 nucleotide sequence: TGTGCCAGCAGACCATCGGGACTACGACAGCCCCAGCATTTT. Translated: CASRPSGLRQPQHF.

This chain links TRBV6-1 with TRBJ2-4, with a possible D match to TRBD1 (5 bases). Germline values: CDR1 MNHNS, CDR2 SASEGT. The CDR3 is 11 amino acids. Trimming removed 6 bases from V and 5 bases from J, with 5 bases in between. DNA of the CDR3: TGTGCCAGCAGACAGGAAAACATTCAGTACTTC. It encodes CASRQENIQYF.

This clone was observed once. The V and J genes are TRBV18 and TRBJ2-5, with no clear D. This CDR3 is built from 15 residues. Trimming stripped 3 bases from V and 0 bases from J, with 11 bases between. Germline V gives CDR1 KGHSH, CDR2 LQKENI. CDR3 nucleotides: TGTGCCAGCTCACCCCCCGGGTCTAACCAAGAGACCCAGTACTTC. The encoded protein is CASSPPGSNQETQYF.

The CDR3 DNA reads as TGTGCCAGCAGCTTATTCAGGGATCAGCCCCAGCATTTT. Translation gives CASSLFRDQPQHF. This chain connects TRBV5-8 to TRBJ1-5; possibly TRBD1 for D (5 bases). The CDR3 length is 13 residues. The germline V and J ends were trimmed by 2 bases and 5 bases, with 8 bases remaining between them. The germline V gene has CDR1 SGHTS and CDR2 YDEGEE.

V is TRBV7-2 and J is TRBJ2-1; TRBD2 might be the D (6 bases). V was pared by 3 bases and J by 7 bases, with 10 bases between. There are 13 residues in the CDR3. CDR1 and CDR2 from the germline V gene are SGHTA and FQGNSA. CDR3 nucleotide sequence: TGTGCCAGCAGCTTGTTGGGAGGAAATGAGCAGTTCTTC. Residues: CASSLLGGNEQFF.

The chain links TRBV12-5 to TRBJ1-4; 7 nucleotides agree with TRBD1. J gave up 3 bases and V 1 base, and 8 bases lay outside the gene matches. CDR3 size: 17 residues. The V gene's germline CDR1 is LGHNT and CDR2 FRNRAP. The CDR3 is CASGLEVRTGSNEKLFF. DNA of the CDR3: TGTGCTAGTGGTTTGGAAGTCCGGACAGGTTCTAATGAAAAACTGTTTTTT.

The chain recombines TRBV5-1 with TRBJ1-3; TRBD1 aligns across 11 bases. The CDR3 contains 15 residues. V lost 0 bases to trimming and J lost 8 bases; unmatched junction nucleotides: 4. Germline CDR1 is SGHRS and CDR2 is YFSETQ. CDR3 bases: TGCGCCAGCAGCTTGGCCGGGACAGGGGGAGACACCATATATTTT. This sequence encodes CASSLAGTGGDTIYF. Full variable domain (rest looked up from reference TRBV5-1 and TRBJ1-3): KAGVTQTPRYLIKTRGQQVTLSCSPISGHRSVSWYQQTPGQGLQFLFEYFSETQRNKGNFPGRFSGRQFSNSRSEMNVSTLELGDSALYLCASSLAGTGGDTIYFGEGSWLTVV.

The V call is TRBV14, the J call TRBJ1-2, with D uncertain. V was clipped by 0 bases and J by 7 bases, with 18 bases between them. Germline CDR1 reads SGHDN; CDR2 reads FVKESK. This CDR3 is built from 16 residues. The CDR3 reads CASSQDNLGRSSGYTF. The CDR3 region has the DNA TGTGCCAGCAGCCAAGATAATCTGGGCAGGTCATCTGGCTACACCTTC.

V and J are TRBV5-8 and TRBJ1-2; no clear D gene. Germline CDR1 is SGHTS and CDR2 is YDEGEE. The CDR3 is 14 amino acids. With 1 base removed from V and 0 bases from J, the gap between germline ends came to 7 bases. For the CDR3, the DNA is TGTGCCAGCAGCTTGCGGAGATCTAACTATGGCTACACCTTC. It yields the protein CASSLRRSNYGYTF. The variable domain in full, with the rest retrieved from reference TRBV5-8 and TRBJ1-2, is EAGVTQSPTHLIKTRGQQATLRCSPISGHTSVYWYQQALGLGLQFLLWYDEGEERNRGNFPPRFSGRQFPNYSSELNVNALELEDSALYLCASSLRRSNYGYTFGSGTRLTVV.

This clone was seen a few times. The chain uses TRBV2 and TRBJ1-1; the D gene is possibly TRBD1 (5 bases). Germline V gives CDR1 SNHLY, CDR2 FYNNEI. Trimming cost V 4 bases and J 8 bases, with 14 bases left between them. The CDR3 is 13 residues long. CDR3 loop: CASSVSPGREAFF. Here the CDR3 DNA reads TGTGCCAGCAGTGTTTCCCCAGGGAGGGAAGCTTTCTTT.

This sequence joins TRBV28 and TRBJ1-2; the match to TRBD1 covers 9 bases. Germline loops: CDR1 MDHEN, CDR2 SYDVKM. This CDR3 contains 14 residues. V dropped 6 bases and J dropped 7; count of bases not matched to a gene: 9. The CDR3 region is CASSRDREVGGYTF. The CDR3 DNA sequence: TGTGCCAGCAGCCGGGACAGGGAAGTAGGTGGCTACACCTTC.

The chain combines TRBV14 with TRBJ1-1; no clear D. The CDR3 totals 15 residues. Germline V gives CDR1 SGHDN, CDR2 FVKESK. Trimming cost V 6 bases and J 4 bases, with 18 bases left between them. The CDR3 sequence: CASREAPAWGTEAFF. As DNA, the CDR3 is TGTGCCAGCAGGGAGGCACCTGCTTGGGGCACTGAAGCTTTCTTT.